Listed below are T cell receptor beta chains from one sample, sequenced in a study of blood T cell repertoires in COVID-19. The method was immunoSEQ multiplex PCR; TCRdb's version includes in-frame clones alone and lacks a portion of them. The repertoire has about 51,000 clones, around 88% of them found once; the top ten carry around 1.2%. The material sequenced was peripheral blood. These receptor sequences come from a man aged 60 to 75 with acute or convalescent COVID-19. Each CDR3 is given with its conserved first and last residue. The D gene is left open where the match is weak. Only part of the rows carry a size: once, few, many, or a class if the clone is expanded.

abundance: .; v_gene: TRBV28; d_gene: .; j_gene: TRBJ1-4; CDR3aa: CASSTYRTAVIANEKLFF; CDR3nt: TGTGCCAGCAGTACTTACCGGACAGCCGTGATTGCTAATGAAAAACTGTTTTTT
abundance: .; v_gene: TRBV4-3; d_gene: TRBD1; j_gene: TRBJ1-6; CDR3aa: CASSQVDRANSPLHF; CDR3nt: TGCGCCAGCAGCCAAGTGGACAGGGCTAATTCACCCCTCCACTTT
abundance: .; v_gene: TRBV5-5; d_gene: TRBD1; j_gene: TRBJ2-4; CDR3aa: CASSGTGEFSQNIQYF; CDR3nt: TGTGCCAGCAGCGGGACAGGCGAATTTAGCCAAAACATTCAGTACTTC
abundance: .; v_gene: TRBV7-8; d_gene: .; j_gene: TRBJ1-6; CDR3aa: CASSLPGLGDSPLHF; CDR3nt: TGTGCCAGCAGCTTACCAGGCCTAGGGGATTCACCCCTCCACTTT
abundance: .; v_gene: TRBV2; d_gene: .; j_gene: TRBJ2-3; CDR3aa: CASSAAGGGTDTQYF; CDR3nt: TGTGCCAGCAGTGCCGCTGGCGGGGGCACAGATACGCAGTATTTT
abundance: .; v_gene: TRBV6-5; d_gene: .; j_gene: TRBJ2-2; CDR3aa: CASRPGGANTGELFF; CDR3nt: TGTGCCAGCAGACCGGGGGGCGCGAACACCGGGGAGCTGTTTTTT
abundance: .; v_gene: TRBV5-4; d_gene: TRBD1; j_gene: TRBJ2-7; CDR3aa: CASSLDGTGVDEQYF; CDR3nt: TGTGCCAGCAGCTTGGATGGGACAGGGGTCGACGAGCAGTACTTC
abundance: once; v_gene: TRBV27; d_gene: .; j_gene: TRBJ2-3; CDR3aa: CASSFRGTDTQYF; CDR3nt: TGTGCCAGCAGTTTTCGGGGTACAGATACGCAGTATTTT
abundance: .; v_gene: TRBV13; d_gene: .; j_gene: TRBJ2-1; CDR3aa: CASSILANENEQFF; CDR3nt: TGTGCCAGCAGCATACTTGCGAACGAAAATGAGCAGTTCTTC
abundance: .; v_gene: TRBV10-2; d_gene: TRBD1; j_gene: TRBJ2-7; CDR3aa: CASRDREDEQYF; CDR3nt: TGCGCCAGCAGGGACAGGGAGGACGAGCAGTACTTC
abundance: .; v_gene: TRBV18; d_gene: .; j_gene: TRBJ2-7; CDR3aa: CASSPRRSLEQYF; CDR3nt: TGTGCCAGCTCACCACGACGGAGTTTGGAGCAGTACTTC
abundance: .; v_gene: TRBV21-1; d_gene: .; j_gene: TRBJ1-3; CDR3aa: CASSTEKSKGNTIYF; CDR3nt: TGTGCCAGCAGCACCGAGAAGTCCAAGGGGAACACCATATATTTT
abundance: .; v_gene: TRBV4-3; d_gene: .; j_gene: TRBJ1-2; CDR3aa: CASSQDRVSGYTF; CDR3nt: TGCGCCAGCAGCCAAGACCGGGTGAGCGGCTACACCTTC
abundance: .; v_gene: TRBV7-2; d_gene: .; j_gene: TRBJ2-2; CDR3aa: CASSLVGEPGNTGELFF; CDR3nt: TGTGCCAGCAGCTTAGTCGGGGAACCGGGGAACACCGGGGAGCTGTTTTTT
abundance: .; v_gene: TRBV27; d_gene: TRBD1; j_gene: TRBJ2-7; CDR3aa: CASSLSGQGSYEQYF; CDR3nt: TGTGCCAGCAGTTTATCAGGACAGGGCTCCTACGAGCAGTACTTC
abundance: .; v_gene: TRBV5-5; d_gene: TRBD1; j_gene: TRBJ1-2; CDR3aa: CASSLGLGQGNYGYTF; CDR3nt: TGTGCCAGCAGCTTGGGCCTGGGACAGGGGAACTATGGCTACACCTTC
abundance: .; v_gene: TRBV7-2; d_gene: TRBD2; j_gene: TRBJ2-7; CDR3aa: CASSLMGSGSPRSSYEQYF; CDR3nt: TGTGCCAGCAGCTTAATGGGGAGCGGGAGCCCCCGTAGCTCCTACGAGCAGTACTTC
abundance: .; v_gene: TRBV5-3; d_gene: TRBD2; j_gene: TRBJ2-7; CDR3aa: CARSSRTTSGRPPEVVF; CDR3nt: TGTGCCAGAAGCTCGAGAACGACTAGCGGGAGGCCGCCGGAAGTGGTCTTC
abundance: .; v_gene: TRBV20-1; d_gene: TRBD1; j_gene: TRBJ1-5; CDR3aa: CSATDRGRGQPQHF; CDR3nt: TGCAGTGCTACTGACAGGGGACGAGGGCAGCCCCAGCATTTT
abundance: .; v_gene: TRBV6-6; d_gene: .; j_gene: TRBJ2-7; CDR3aa: CASRDEVRVSAEQYF; CDR3nt: TGTGCCAGCAGGGACGAGGTCAGGGTTTCCGCCGAGCAGTACTTC
abundance: .; v_gene: TRBV5-1; d_gene: .; j_gene: TRBJ1-1; CDR3aa: CASSETVTNTEAFF; CDR3nt: TGCGCCAGCAGCGAGACAGTGACGAACACTGAAGCTTTCTTT
abundance: .; v_gene: TRBV3-1/TRBV3-2; d_gene: .; j_gene: TRBJ1-6; CDR3aa: CASSHGGTAYNSPLHF; CDR3nt: TGTGCCAGCAGCCATGGAGGGACGGCTTATAATTCACCCCTCCACTTT
abundance: once; v_gene: TRBV19; d_gene: TRBD1; j_gene: TRBJ2-2; CDR3aa: CASAQGAAGELFF; CDR3nt: TGTGCCAGTGCTCAGGGGGCGGCCGGGGAGCTGTTTTTT
abundance: .; v_gene: TRBV11-3; d_gene: TRBD1; j_gene: TRBJ2-7; CDR3aa: CASSLYQGAYEQYF; CDR3nt: TGTGCCAGCAGCTTATACCAGGGGGCCTACGAGCAGTACTTC
abundance: .; v_gene: TRBV9; d_gene: .; j_gene: TRBJ2-7; CDR3aa: CASSPPLPGNEQYF; CDR3nt: TGTGCCAGCAGCCCCCCCTTGCCGGGAAACGAGCAGTACTTC